Below are 21 T cell receptor beta chains sequenced from a single sample in a study of T cells in Graves' hyperthyroidism and ophthalmopathy. The investigators amplified TCR beta CDR3 regions from RNA transcripts. HTBI primers were the set used in a first-round RT-PCR of the TCR CDR3. TCRdb itself ran the multiplex PCR reads through MiXCR, one entry per CDR3 protein. The sample shows about 840,000 distinct CDR3 sequences, 38% of them seen only once. The sequencing sample was made of blood. The receptor set was obtained from a man younger than 30 with Graves' hyperthyroidism.

The chain recombines TRBV5-1 with TRBJ1-4; 7 bases match TRBD1. The CDR3 contains 16 residues. Trimming cost V 4 bases and J 3 bases; bases outside gene matches: 9. CDR1 and CDR2 from the germline V gene are SGHRS and YFSETQ. CDR3 coding DNA: TGCGCCAGCAGCCCGAGCCGGACAGGATCTAATGAAAAACTGTTTTTT. It translates to CASSPSRTGSNEKLFF. The full variable domain, its missing parts supplied by reference TRBV5-1 and TRBJ1-4, is KAGVTQTPRYLIKTRGQQVTLSCSPISGHRSVSWYQQTPGQGLQFLFEYFSETQRNKGNFPGRFSGRQFSNSRSEMNVSTLELGDSALYLCASSPSRTGSNEKLFFGSGTQLSVL.

The V gene is TRBV20-1, the J gene TRBJ1-1, with a possible D match to TRBD1 (5 bases). The germline V gene encodes CDR1 DFQATT and CDR2 SNEGSKA (reference sequence). V lost 1 base to trimming and J lost 3 bases, with 9 bases between them. This CDR3 comprises 13 residues. As DNA, the CDR3 is TGCAGTGCTAGAGGGGACGGAGACACTGAAGCTTTCTTT. This translates into CSARGDGDTEAFF.

The rearrangement uses TRBV2 and TRBJ2-2, with D perhaps TRBD2 (5 bases). Germline-derived CDR1 and CDR2 are SNHLY and FYNNEI. The CDR3 contains 14 residues. V lost 6 bases, J lost 8 bases, and 16 bases lay in between. CDR3 sequence (DNA): TGTGCCAGCAGCTTCGGAGGCGCCAGGGGGGAGCTGTTTTTT. Its protein product is CASSFGGARGELFF.

This clonotype has only a few counts. V gene TRBV4-2 combines with J gene TRBJ1-5; 10 bases fit TRBD1. Germline V CDR1 and CDR2: LGHNA, YNFKEQ. This CDR3 is built from 16 residues. With 0 bases clipped from V and 9 bases from J, the junction kept 8 bases outside the gene matches. The CDR3 sequence is CASSQEGTGADRPQHF. Here the CDR3 DNA reads TGTGCCAGCAGCCAAGAGGGGACAGGGGCTGATCGGCCCCAGCATTTT.

The chain couples TRBV6-5 to TRBJ2-7, with D possibly TRBD2 on 7 matching bases. V was trimmed by 6 bases and J by 1 base, leaving 16 bases between them. The CDR3 has 15 residues. Germline V gene data show CDR1 as MNHEY and CDR2 as SVGAGI. The CDR3 DNA follows: TGTGCCAGCAGCGAGAGGGGGGGCAGGTCCTACGAGCAGTACTTC. Protein: CASSERGGRSYEQYF.

The chain is built from TRBV2 and TRBJ1-6, with 9 bases that match TRBD1. CDR3 size: 16 residues. The V and J ends lost 5 bases and 8 bases, in that order; junction bases with no gene match: 10. Looked up from germline, CDR1 is SNHLY and CDR2 is FYNNEI. CDR3 loop: CASSYSGQGLDSPLHF. In DNA form, the CDR3 reads TGTGCCAGCAGTTACTCGGGACAGGGATTAGATTCACCCCTCCACTTT.

The rearrangement uses TRBV20-1 and TRBJ1-2, with D possibly being TRBD1 (6 bases). The germline V and J ends were trimmed by 1 base and 2 bases, with 8 bases remaining between them. CDR1 and CDR2 from the germline V gene are DFQATT and SNEGSKA (reference sequence). The CDR3 covers 13 residues. In nucleotides, the CDR3 is TGCAGTGCTAGAGTCGACAGGAACTATGGCTACACCTTC. This encodes CSARVDRNYGYTF.

This clonotype appeared many times. The V call is TRBV7-2, the J call TRBJ1-5; D is uncertain. CDR1 and CDR2 (germline): SGHTA, FQGNSA. With 2 bases removed from V and 12 bases from J, the gap between germline ends came to 17 bases. CDR3 length: 14 residues. The CDR3 region is CASSLSSFRAHQHF. In DNA form, the CDR3 reads TGTGCCAGCAGCTTATCAAGTTTCCGGGCCCACCAGCATTTT.

V and J are TRBV20-1 and TRBJ2-7; 11 bases line up with TRBD1. Trimming at V came to 3 bases and at J to 6 bases, leaving 7 bases not matched to a gene. Germline-derived CDR1 and CDR2 are DFQATT and SNEGSKA (reference sequence). The CDR3 has 14 residues. Here the CDR3 reads CSASITGTGGEQYF. The CDR3 region has the DNA TGCAGTGCTAGCATAACCGGGACAGGGGGCGAGCAGTACTTC.

V gene TRBV4-1 combines with J gene TRBJ1-5; perhaps TRBD1 as D (6 bases). The CDR3 has 15 residues. Trimming stripped 1 base from V and 4 bases from J, with 11 bases between. CDR1 and CDR2 from the germline V gene are MGHRA and YSYEKL. CDR3 sequence: CASSQVGRGNQPQHF. CDR3 in DNA: TGCGCCAGCAGCCAAGTGGGCAGGGGAAATCAGCCCCAGCATTTT.

The CDR3 DNA sequence: TGTGCCAGCAGCGTAGGGGGACAGGGCGAATACGAGCAGTACTTC. Residues: CASSVGGQGEYEQYF. The chain carries TRBV9 and TRBJ2-7; TRBD1 agrees at 9 bases. Germline V gives CDR1 SGDLS, CDR2 YYNGEE. Germline trimming cut 0 bases from V and 4 bases from J; bases unmatched to any gene: 5. CDR3 length equals 15 residues.

As for this clonotype: A much larger clone sits a single nucleotide away, making a read error possible. J is TRBJ1-5 and V is TRBV7-2; D remains unclear. The CDR3 totals 14 residues. Germline CDR1 is SGHTA and CDR2 is FQGNSA. The CDR3 spells CANSLDGSVRPQHF. The CDR3 bases are TGTGCCAACAGCTTAGATGGCAGTGTGCGGCCCCAGCATTTT.

At least ten counts were recorded for this clonotype. The chain carries TRBV12-3 or TRBV12-4 and TRBJ1-2; tentative D call: TRBD1 (6 bases). CDR3 length: 12 amino acids. V was trimmed by 4 bases and J by 8 bases, leaving 11 bases between them. The CDR3 coding sequence is TGTGCCAGCAGTTACGGGACACCCGGCTACACCTTC. This translates into CASSYGTPGYTF.

This rearrangement joins TRBV9 to TRBJ2-2; TRBD2 is a possible D gene (6 bases). Trimming took off 5 bases at V and 1 base at J, with 21 bases between the two ends. CDR3 length equals 18 residues. Germline values: CDR1 SGDLS, CDR2 YYNGEE. The CDR3 nucleotides are TGTGCCAGCAGTTTTCGGGCGCCGGGACTGATGAACACCGGGGAGCTGTTTTTT. Its protein is CASSFRAPGLMNTGELFF.

This clonotype has just a few counts. This chain joins TRBV5-4 and TRBJ2-5, with 8 bases lining up with TRBD1. There are 15 residues in the CDR3. Germline loops: CDR1 SGHNT, CDR2 YYREEE (reference sequence). With 6 bases clipped from V and 0 bases from J, the junction kept 7 bases outside the gene matches. CDR3 nucleotide sequence: TGTGCCAGCAAGACAGGGGCGGATTACCAAGAGACCCAGTACTTC. It specifies CASKTGADYQETQYF.

This clonotype has ten or more counts. The rearrangement joins TRBV19 to TRBJ1-1; TRBD1 aligns across 8 bases. V was clipped by 7 bases and J by 0 bases; unmatched bases: 4. From germline, CDR1 is LNHDA and CDR2 SQIVND (reference sequence). The CDR3 sequence is 14 residues long. For the CDR3, the DNA is TGTGCCAGTACCCTACAGGGGGTGAACACTGAAGCTTTCTTT. Protein sequence: CASTLQGVNTEAFF.

The chain combines TRBV9 with TRBJ1-1, with D tentatively TRBD1 (6 bases). The CDR3 is 16 residues long. Trimming took off 3 bases at V and 8 bases at J, with 23 bases between the two ends. The germline V gene has CDR1 SGDLS and CDR2 YYNGEE. The CDR3 sequence: CASSEVEFAGTTEAFF. The CDR3 coding sequence is TGTGCCAGCAGCGAGGTCGAGTTCGCCGGGACAACCGAAGCTTTCTTT.

This sequence joins TRBV12-3 or TRBV12-4 and TRBJ1-5; D perhaps matches TRBD1 (6 bases). Deletions cut 8 bases from V and 6 bases from J, with 14 bases between. There are 13 residues in the CDR3. CDR3 bases: TGTGCCAGCGCAGGGACACGGGGTCAGCCCCAGCATTTT. It specifies CASAGTRGQPQHF.

This clonotype was detected ten times or more. At one end, the junction sequence differs from germline, possibly due to a read error. The rearrangement links TRBV12-3 or TRBV12-4 to TRBJ2-5; 9 nucleotides match TRBD2. The CDR3 is 15 amino acids. The CDR3, as DNA: TGTGCCAGCAGCTTAGCTGCGGGGGGGCCGGAGACCCAGTACTTC. Encoded protein: CASSLAAGGPETQYF.

The chain recombines TRBV9 with TRBJ1-2; D gene uncertain. The CDR3 is 12 residues long. The V and J ends lost 4 bases and 5 bases respectively, with 9 bases between them. CDR1 and CDR2 from the germline V gene are SGDLS and YYNGEE. CDR3 bases: TGTGCCAGCAGCCCCCTGATTTATGGCTACACCTTC. It yields the protein CASSPLIYGYTF.

This sequence joins TRBV29-1 and TRBJ2-7, with 14 bases that match TRBD2. J gave up 4 bases and V 8 bases, and 7 bases lay outside the gene matches. Germline V lookup: CDR1 SQVTM, CDR2 ANQGSEA. This CDR3 has 14 amino acids. CDR3 loop: CSSGTSGSLYEQYF. The CDR3 region has the DNA TGCAGCTCGGGGACTAGCGGGAGTTTGTACGAGCAGTACTTC.